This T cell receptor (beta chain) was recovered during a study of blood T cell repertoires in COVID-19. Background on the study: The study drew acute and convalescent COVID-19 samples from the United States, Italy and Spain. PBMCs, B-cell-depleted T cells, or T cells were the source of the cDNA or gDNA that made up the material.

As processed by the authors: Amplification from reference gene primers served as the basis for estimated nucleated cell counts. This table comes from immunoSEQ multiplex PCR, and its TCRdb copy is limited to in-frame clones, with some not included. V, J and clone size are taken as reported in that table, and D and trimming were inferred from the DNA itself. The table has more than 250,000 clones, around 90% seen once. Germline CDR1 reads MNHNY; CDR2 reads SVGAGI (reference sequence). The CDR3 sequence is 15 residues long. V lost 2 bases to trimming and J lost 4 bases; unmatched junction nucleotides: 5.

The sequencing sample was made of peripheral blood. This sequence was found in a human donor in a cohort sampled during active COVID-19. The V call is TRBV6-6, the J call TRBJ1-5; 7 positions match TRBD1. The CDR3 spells CASSYRDSVNQPQHF. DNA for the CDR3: TGTGCCAGCAGTTACCGGGACAGTGTGAATCAGCCCCAGCATTTT.